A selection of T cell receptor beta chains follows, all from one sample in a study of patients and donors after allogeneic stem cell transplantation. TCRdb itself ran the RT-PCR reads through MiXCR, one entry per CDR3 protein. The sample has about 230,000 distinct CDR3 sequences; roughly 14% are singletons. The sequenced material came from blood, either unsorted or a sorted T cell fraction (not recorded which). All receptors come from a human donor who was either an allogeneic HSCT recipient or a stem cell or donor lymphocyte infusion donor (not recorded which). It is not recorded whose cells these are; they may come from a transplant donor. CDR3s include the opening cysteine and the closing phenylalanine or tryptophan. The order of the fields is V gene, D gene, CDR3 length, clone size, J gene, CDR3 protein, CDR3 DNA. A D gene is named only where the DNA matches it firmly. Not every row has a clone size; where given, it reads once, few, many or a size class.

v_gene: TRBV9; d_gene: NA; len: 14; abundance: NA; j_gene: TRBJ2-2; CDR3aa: CASSVQGYAGELFF; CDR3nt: TGTGCCAGCAGCGTCCAGGGATACGCCGGGGAGCTGTTTTTT
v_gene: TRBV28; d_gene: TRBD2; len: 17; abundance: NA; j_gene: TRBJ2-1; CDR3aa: CASSPGLAGVAYNEQFF; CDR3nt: TGTGCCAGCAGTCCCGGACTAGCGGGAGTGGCCTACAATGAGCAGTTCTTC
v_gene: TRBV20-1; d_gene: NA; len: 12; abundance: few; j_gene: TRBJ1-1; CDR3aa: CSALSQDTEAFF; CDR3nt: TGCAGTGCGCTAAGCCAAGACACTGAAGCTTTCTTT
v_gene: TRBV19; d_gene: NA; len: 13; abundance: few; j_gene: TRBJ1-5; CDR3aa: CASKPSFNQPQHF; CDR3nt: TGTGCCAGTAAACCGAGCTTCAATCAGCCCCAGCATTTT
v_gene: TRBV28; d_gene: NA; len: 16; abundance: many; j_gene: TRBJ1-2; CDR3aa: CASSLQGRRTNYGYTF; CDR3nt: TGTGCCAGCAGTTTACAGGGACGGCGAACTAACTATGGCTACACCTTC
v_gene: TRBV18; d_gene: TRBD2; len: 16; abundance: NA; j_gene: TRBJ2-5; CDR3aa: CASSPSGGRFQETQYF; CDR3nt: TGTGCCAGCTCACCATCTGGCGGGAGATTCCAAGAGACCCAGTACTTC
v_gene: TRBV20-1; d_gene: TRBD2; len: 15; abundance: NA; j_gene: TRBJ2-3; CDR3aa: CSATDRGGSTDTQYF; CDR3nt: TGCAGTGCTACCGACCGGGGGGGAAGCACAGATACGCAGTATTTT
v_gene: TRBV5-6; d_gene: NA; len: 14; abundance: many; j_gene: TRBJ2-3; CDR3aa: CASSFRETADTQYF; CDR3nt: TGTGCCAGCAGCTTTCGCGAAACGGCGGATACGCAGTATTTT
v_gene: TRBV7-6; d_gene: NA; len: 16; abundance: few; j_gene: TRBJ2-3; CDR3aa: CASSLETALRPDTQYF; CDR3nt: TGTGCCAGCAGCTTAGAAACGGCCCTGAGGCCAGATACGCAGTATTTT
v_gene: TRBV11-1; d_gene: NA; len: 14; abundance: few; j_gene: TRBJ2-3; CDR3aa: CASSAEGVGDTQYF; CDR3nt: TGTGCCAGCAGCGCAGAGGGTGTAGGAGATACGCAGTATTTT
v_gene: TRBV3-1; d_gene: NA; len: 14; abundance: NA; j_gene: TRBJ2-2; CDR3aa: CASSQGGSAGELFF; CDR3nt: TGTGCCAGCAGCCAAGGGGGGTCCGCCGGGGAGCTGTTTTTT
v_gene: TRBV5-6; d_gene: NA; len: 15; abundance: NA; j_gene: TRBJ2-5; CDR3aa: CASSSTVGLTETQYF; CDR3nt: TGTGCCAGCAGCTCGACGGTGGGACTGACAGAGACCCAGTACTTC
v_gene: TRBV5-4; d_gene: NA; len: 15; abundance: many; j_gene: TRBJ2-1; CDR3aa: CASSLELAAYNEQFF; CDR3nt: TGTGCCAGCAGCTTGGAGCTAGCTGCCTACAATGAGCAGTTCTTC
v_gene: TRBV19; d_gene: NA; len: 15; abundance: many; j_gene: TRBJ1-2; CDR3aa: CASSIAAGEDYGYTF; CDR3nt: TGTGCCAGTAGTATAGCGGCGGGGGAGGACTATGGCTACACCTTC
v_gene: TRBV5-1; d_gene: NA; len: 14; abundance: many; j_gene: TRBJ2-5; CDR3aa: CASSPGQTQETQYF; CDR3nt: TGCGCCAGCAGCCCCGGACAGACCCAAGAGACCCAGTACTTC
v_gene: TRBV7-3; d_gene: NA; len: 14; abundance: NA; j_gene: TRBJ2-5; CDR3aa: CASSLGGIGETQYF; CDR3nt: TGTGCCAGCAGCTTAGGAGGGATCGGAGAGACCCAGTACTTC
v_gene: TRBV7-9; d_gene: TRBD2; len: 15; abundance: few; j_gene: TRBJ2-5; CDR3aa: CASSLVAAERGTQYF; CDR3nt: TGTGCCAGCAGCTTAGTCGCTGCGGAGCGGGGGACCCAGTACTTC
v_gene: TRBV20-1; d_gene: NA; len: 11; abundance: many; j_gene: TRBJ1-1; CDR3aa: CSAKDRDEAFF; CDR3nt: TGCAGTGCTAAGGACCGAGATGAAGCTTTCTTT
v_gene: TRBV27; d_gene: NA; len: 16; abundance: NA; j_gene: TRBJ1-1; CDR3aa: CASDSRRGASHTEAFF; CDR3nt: TGTGCCAGCGACTCCCGAAGGGGCGCTTCCCACACTGAAGCTTTCTTT
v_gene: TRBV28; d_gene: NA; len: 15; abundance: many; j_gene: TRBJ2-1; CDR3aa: CASSFLRSSYNEQFF; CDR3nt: TGTGCCAGCAGTTTTCTGCGGAGCTCCTACAATGAGCAGTTCTTC
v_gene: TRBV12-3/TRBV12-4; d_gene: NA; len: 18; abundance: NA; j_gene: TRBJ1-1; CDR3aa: CASSLTPLLVEGSTEAFF; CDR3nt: TGTGCCAGCAGTTTAACCCCCTTATTGGTGGAGGGTTCAACTGAAGCTTTCTTT
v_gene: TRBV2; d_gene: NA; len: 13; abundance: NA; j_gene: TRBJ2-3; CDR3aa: CASSESGTDTQYF; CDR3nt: TGTGCCAGCAGTGAGTCAGGGACCGATACGCAGTATTTT
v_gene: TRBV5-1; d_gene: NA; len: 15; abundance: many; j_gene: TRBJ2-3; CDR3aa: CASSLEARNTDTQYF; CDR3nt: TGCGCCAGCAGCTTGGAGGCTAGAAACACAGATACGCAGTATTTT
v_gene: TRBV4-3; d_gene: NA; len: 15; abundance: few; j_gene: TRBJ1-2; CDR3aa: CASSQDALARDGYTF; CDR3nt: TGCGCCAGCAGCCAAGATGCCTTGGCAAGGGATGGCTACACCTTC
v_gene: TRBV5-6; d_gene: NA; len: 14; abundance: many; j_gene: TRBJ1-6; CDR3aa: CASSLGVVGPPLHF; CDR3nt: TGTGCCAGCAGCTTAGGGGTAGTCGGGCCACCCCTCCACTTT
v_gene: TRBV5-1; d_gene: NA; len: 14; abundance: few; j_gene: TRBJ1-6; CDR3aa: CASSLGSEGSPLHF; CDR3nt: TGCGCCAGCAGCTTGGGGTCAGAGGGGTCACCCCTCCACTTT
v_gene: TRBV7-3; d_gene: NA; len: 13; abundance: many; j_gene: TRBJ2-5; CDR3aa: CASSLDYQETQYF; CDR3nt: TGTGCCAGCAGCTTAGACTACCAAGAGACCCAGTACTTC
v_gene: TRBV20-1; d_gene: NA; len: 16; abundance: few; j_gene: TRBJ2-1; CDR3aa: CSAGVSLAARFGEQFF; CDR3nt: TGCAGTGCTGGGGTTTCTCTCGCGGCCCGATTCGGTGAGCAGTTCTTC
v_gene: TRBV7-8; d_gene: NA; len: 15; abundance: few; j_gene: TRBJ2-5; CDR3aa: CASSLGLASRETQYF; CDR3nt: TGTGCCAGCAGCTTAGGGCTAGCCTCACGAGAGACCCAGTACTTC
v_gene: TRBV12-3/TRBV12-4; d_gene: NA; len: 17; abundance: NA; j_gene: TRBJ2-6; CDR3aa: CASSDPGRNSGANVLTF; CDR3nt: TGTGCCAGCAGCGATCCGGGACGGAACTCTGGGGCCAACGTCCTGACTTTC
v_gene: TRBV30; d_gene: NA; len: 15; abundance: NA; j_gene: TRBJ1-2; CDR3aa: CAWSRPGAPLYGYTF; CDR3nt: TGTGCCTGGAGTAGACCAGGGGCCCCTCTTTATGGCTACACCTTC
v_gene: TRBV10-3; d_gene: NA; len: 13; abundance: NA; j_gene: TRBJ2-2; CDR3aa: CAITMVNTGELFF; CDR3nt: TGTGCCATCACAATGGTGAACACCGGGGAGCTGTTTTTT
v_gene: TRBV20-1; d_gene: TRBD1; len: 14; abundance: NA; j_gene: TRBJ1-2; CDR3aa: CSATDRGGSYGYTF; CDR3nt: TGCAGTGCTACCGACAGGGGGGGGTCGTATGGCTACACCTTC
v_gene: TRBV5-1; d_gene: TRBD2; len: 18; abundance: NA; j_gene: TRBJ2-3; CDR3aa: CASRRAAGKSKSTDTQYF; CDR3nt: TGCGCCAGCCGCAGGGCAGCGGGGAAGTCAAAAAGCACAGATACGCAGTATTTT
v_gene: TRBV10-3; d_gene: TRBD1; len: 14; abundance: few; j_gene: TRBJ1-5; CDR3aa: CATQGGQVDQPQHF; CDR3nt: TGTGCCACCCAGGGGGGACAAGTAGATCAGCCCCAGCATTTT
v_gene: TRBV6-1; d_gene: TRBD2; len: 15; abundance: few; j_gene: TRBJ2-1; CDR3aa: CASSRGGVSYNEQFF; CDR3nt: TGTGCCAGCAGCCGCGGGGGGGTCTCCTACAATGAGCAGTTCTTC
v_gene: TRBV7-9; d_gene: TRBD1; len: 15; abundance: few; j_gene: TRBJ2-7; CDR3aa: CASSQRTGVSYEQYF; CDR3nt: TGTGCCAGCAGCCAGAGGACAGGGGTCTCCTACGAGCAGTACTTC
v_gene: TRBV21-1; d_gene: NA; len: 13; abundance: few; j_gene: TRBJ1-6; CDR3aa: CASSPLGESPLHF; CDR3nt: TGTGCCAGCAGCCCTTTAGGGGAGTCACCCCTCCACTTT
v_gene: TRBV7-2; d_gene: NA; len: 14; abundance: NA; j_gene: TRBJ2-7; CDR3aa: CASSLREHSYEQYF; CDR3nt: TGTGCCAGCAGCCTCCGGGAGCACTCCTACGAGCAGTACTTC
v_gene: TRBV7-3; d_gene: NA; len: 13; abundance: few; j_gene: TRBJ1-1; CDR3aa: CASSLTGATEAFF; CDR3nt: TGTGCCAGCAGCTTAACAGGGGCCACTGAAGCTTTCTTT
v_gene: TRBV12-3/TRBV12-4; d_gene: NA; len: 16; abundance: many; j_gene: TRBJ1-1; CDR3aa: CASSLGVGQPNTEAFF; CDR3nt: TGTGCCAGCAGTTTGGGGGTAGGACAGCCTAACACTGAAGCTTTCTTT
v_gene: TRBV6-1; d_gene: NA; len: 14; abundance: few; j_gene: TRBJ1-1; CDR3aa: CASNIGQENTEAFF; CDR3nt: TGTGCCAGCAATATAGGGCAAGAAAACACTGAAGCTTTCTTT
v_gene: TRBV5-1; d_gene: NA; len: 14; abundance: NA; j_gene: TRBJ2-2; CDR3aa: CASSMKVGTGELFF; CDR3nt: TGCGCCAGCAGCATGAAGGTGGGGACCGGGGAGCTGTTTTTT
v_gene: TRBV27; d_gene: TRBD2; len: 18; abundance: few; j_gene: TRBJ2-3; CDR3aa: CASSLQMATSGVPYTQYF; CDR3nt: TGTGCCAGCAGTTTACAAATGGCAACTAGCGGGGTTCCCTATACGCAGTATTTT
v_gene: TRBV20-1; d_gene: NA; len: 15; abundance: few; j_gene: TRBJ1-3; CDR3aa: CSARIPPRAGNTIYF; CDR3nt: TGCAGTGCTAGAATACCCCCACGAGCTGGAAACACCATATATTTT
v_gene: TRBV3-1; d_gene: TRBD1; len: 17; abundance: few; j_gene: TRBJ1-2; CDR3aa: CASSQLRTGGSSNGYTF; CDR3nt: TGTGCCAGCAGCCAATTAAGGACAGGGGGCAGTAGCAATGGCTACACCTTC
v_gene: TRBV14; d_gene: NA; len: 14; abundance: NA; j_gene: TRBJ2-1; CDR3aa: CASSQGSSYNEQFF; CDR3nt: TGTGCCAGCAGCCAGGGGAGCTCCTACAATGAGCAGTTCTTC
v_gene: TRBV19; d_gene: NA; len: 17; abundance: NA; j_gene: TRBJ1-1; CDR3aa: CASSIIGQGTRGTEAFF; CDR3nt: TGTGCCAGTAGTATAATCGGCCAGGGGACCCGGGGTACTGAAGCTTTCTTT
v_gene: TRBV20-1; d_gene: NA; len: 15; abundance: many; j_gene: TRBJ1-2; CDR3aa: CSAREELRGNGGYTF; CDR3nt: TGCAGTGCTAGAGAAGAGTTACGGGGGAATGGAGGCTACACCTTC
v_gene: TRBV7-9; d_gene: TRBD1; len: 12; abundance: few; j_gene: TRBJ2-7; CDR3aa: CATQGESYEQYF; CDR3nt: TGTGCCACCCAGGGGGAATCCTACGAGCAGTACTTC
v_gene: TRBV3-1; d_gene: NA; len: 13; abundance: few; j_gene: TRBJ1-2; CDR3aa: CASSHPRRGGYTF; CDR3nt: TGTGCCAGCAGCCACCCCCGGAGGGGCGGCTACACCTTC
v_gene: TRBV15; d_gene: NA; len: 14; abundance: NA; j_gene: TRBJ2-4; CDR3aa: CATSRPGTKNIQYF; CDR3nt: TGTGCCACCAGCAGACCGGGGACCAAAAACATTCAGTACTTC
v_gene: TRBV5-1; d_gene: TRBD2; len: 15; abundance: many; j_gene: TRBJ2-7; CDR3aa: CASSAASGMIYEQYF; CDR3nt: TGCGCCAGCAGCGCGGCTAGCGGGATGATCTACGAGCAGTACTTC
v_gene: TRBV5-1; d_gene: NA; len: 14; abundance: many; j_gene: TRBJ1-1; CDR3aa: CASSYSDMNTEAFF; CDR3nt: TGCGCCAGCAGCTACTCAGATATGAACACTGAAGCTTTCTTT